The rows below give T cell receptor beta chains drawn from one sample of a study of T-cell memory formation after mild COVID-19. TCRdb redid the calling of the 5' RACE reads with MiXCR, one entry per CDR3 protein. The sample lists some 300,000 distinct CDR3 sequences, less than 20% seen once, with roughly 21% in the top ten. The material sequenced was PBMCs or a T cell subset sorted from them (not recorded which). The receptors originated from a man between 18 and 35 years old who had mild COVID-19 (a few samples of this study predate the infection). Cell type and time point are not known. The conserved cysteine and the conserved F or W are not part of the CDR3 here. The order of the fields is V gene, J gene, CDR3 protein.

v_call: TRBV5-1
j_call: TRBJ1-2
cdr3_aa: ASSIIQGGSDGYT

v_call: TRBV7-2
j_call: TRBJ2-5
cdr3_aa: ASSSAWGGEGGETQY

v_call: TRBV7-6
j_call: TRBJ2-6
cdr3_aa: ASSLASRAGANVLT

v_call: TRBV7-9
j_call: TRBJ2-3
cdr3_aa: ASTMTGADTQY

v_call: TRBV5-1
j_call: TRBJ2-4
cdr3_aa: ASSLEVGPLGDIQY

v_call: TRBV20-1
j_call: TRBJ1-1
cdr3_aa: SARHLQGWNTEAF

v_call: TRBV7-7
j_call: TRBJ2-1
cdr3_aa: ASSLVQGDFDEQF

v_call: TRBV7-2
j_call: TRBJ1-3
cdr3_aa: ASSFDLSIGNTIY

v_call: TRBV6-5
j_call: TRBJ1-2
cdr3_aa: ASSYQGWDGYT

v_call: TRBV5-1
j_call: TRBJ2-2
cdr3_aa: ASSWVTGELF

v_call: TRBV4-1
j_call: TRBJ1-2
cdr3_aa: ASSQGAGGVYGYT

v_call: TRBV18
j_call: TRBJ2-3
cdr3_aa: ASSLTRTGGMADTQY

v_call: TRBV25-1
j_call: TRBJ2-6
cdr3_aa: ASESSGANVLT

v_call: TRBV9
j_call: TRBJ2-2
cdr3_aa: ASSPVGGRTGELF

v_call: TRBV5-4
j_call: TRBJ2-7
cdr3_aa: ASSLWGTGIGY